The clone carrying this TCR beta chain was seen ten or more times. What it recognizes is unknown. J lost 6 bases, V lost 6 bases, and 7 bases had no gene match. The CDR3 covers 15 residues. Germline V gene sequence: CDR1 MDHEN, CDR2 SYDVKM. This entry is derived from a study of spatial heterogeneity in lung cancer. The wider study: Sequencing covered available follow-up PBMC samples collected a median of roughly 2 years after resection.

Time point: blood at routine non-recurrence follow-up after resection. Study results and caveats: Blood contained ubiquitous expanded tumor TCRs more at resection than at follow-up.

Each CDR3 protein is one row after TCRdb ran MiXCR on the 5' RACE reads. The table shows 72,000 or so distinct CDR3 sequences, with 7.5% to 10% occurring only once. This TCR derives from a female donor with early-stage non-small cell lung cancer. The specimen comprised PBMCs, sampled at follow-up. V usage is TRBV28 and J usage is TRBJ2-2; 10 bases are a match to TRBD2. CDR3 sequence reads: CASSTIAGGSGELFF. CDR3 nucleotides: TGTGCCAGCAGCACTATAGCGGGAGGATCCGGGGAGCTGTTTTTT.